This TCR beta chain stems from a study of cytomegalovirus exposure and HLA in healthy donors (dated by TCRdb to the late 2010s). As for the study more broadly: An earlier analysis of 587 of the donors reported 250 to 300 Gb of sequence data and 120 million or so unique TCR beta sequences from some 180 million T cells. A later analysis re-analyzed previously published TCR beta repertoires from 666 donors and added high-resolution HLA genotyping to study TCR occurrence patterns. Donor age, sex, ethnicity and CMV serostatus were collected together with the repertoire data. A later genetic analysis used genome-wide SNP genotypes for 398 of the 666 donors, treating that subset as a discovery cohort. Using immunosequencing, the study profiled T cell repertoires from about 650 subjects and related those repertoires to cytomegalovirus serostatus. Four or five DR-DQ haplotypes were handled as single units for association and clustering, since linkage in the cohort was strong. Every repertoire in the discovery cohort had been generated on one and the same sequencing platform. Rather than drawing on any new phenotypic data, the later analysis identified candidate immune exposures from TCR beta sequences and the way those sequences occurred across donors. On average, about 240,000 unique TCR beta nucleotide sequences were sequenced per donor among 398 genotyped donors of the cohort, with roughly 18% of those sequences being non-productive. High-throughput TCR immunosequencing, statistical association of individual TCRs with disease status, and machine learning were combined to predict cytomegalovirus infection status. The study aimed to test whether cataloging public T cell receptors could reveal signatures of past pathogen exposure. The number of typed donors differed by locus: about 620-640 for A, B, C, DRB1 and DQB1; 522 for DQA1; 606 for DPA1; and approximately 450 for DPB1. In addition to the first cohort of hundreds of subjects, a separate validation cohort of approximately 130 different subjects was used. An earlier analysis of approximately 640 of the donors applied high-throughput TCR beta sequencing to assess whether each TCR beta V gene segment acted as functional or pseudogenic. Of the roughly 410 genotyped donors, 65% to 90% were placed in the genetic ancestry cluster associated with self-reported Caucasian donors. HLA typing included class I and class II loci at four-digit resolution. An early release covering over 500 HLA-typed donors comprised about 290 gigabases of sequencing data and about 90 million unique TCR sequences. Study-level results and caveats: In a later analysis, HLA-associated TCR beta chains showed more clonal expansion and lower generation probabilities than non-associated chains that were equally common. A cluster of highly shared sequence variants was judged likely to represent a technical artifact of the sequencing pipeline. According to a later genetic analysis, donors in an Asian-associated ancestry cluster had fewer N-insertions in productive TCRs than the roughly 670-donor mean. The classifier was reported to diagnose cytomegalovirus status with high specificity and sensitivity in both the original cohort and the validation cohort. For the cohort, immune exposure information was limited to CMV serostatus. A further reported finding was that TCR beta sequences accurately predicted the HLA-A and HLA-B alleles for most subjects in the first cohort. Linkage disequilibrium might explain the correlated functional status among segregating V segments, but an unknown experimental factor could not be ruled out. In a later genetic analysis, a missense DCLRE1C variant was associated with V-gene and J-gene trimming of TCR beta chains, and the association was replicated in an independent cohort. A few of the identified cytomegalovirus-associated TCR beta chains were confirmed in vitro to be specific for cytomegalovirus antigens. An earlier analysis of approximately 540 of the donors showed that most TCR beta V segments appeared in productive rearrangements either about 87% or about 30% of the time, which broadly matched IMGT annotations. Most CMV-associated TCR beta chains appeared to be HLA-restricted in a later analysis, and the HLA associations seemed to be driven largely by CMV exposure. Roughly uniform sequencing depth across donors was assumed in presence/absence analyses, although this assumption may not hold. According to a later analysis, parvovirus B19, influenza, CMV and Epstein-Barr virus appeared linked to several top co-occurrence clusters. The cohort was sequenced for TCR beta chains only, and without alpha or paired-chain data the features that could be detected were limited. A later analysis found that TCR association rates varied across HLA loci, with DRB1 alleles showing the most associated TCRs and HLA-C alleles the fewest. A total of around 150 TCR beta chains were listed by the study as associated with cytomegalovirus. Because counts were too low, about 17 rarely observed V segments, including chromosome 9 orphons, were excluded from the earlier analysis of some 590 of the donors. Some IMGT-functional V segments, including TRBV6-2 and TRBV6-3, could not be distinguished by the 87-base-pair reads and were therefore excluded. Strong co-occurrence of HLA alleles, especially DR and DQ, made assigning TCR associations to individual alleles difficult. Because HLA typing was unavailable for some donors at each locus, only the typed subset was used in association tests. The authors suggested that the approach could potentially be extended to other disease states and immunological phenotypes. In a later analysis, over 15,000 TCR beta sequences were associated with specific HLA alleles at a false discovery rate of 0.05. While some public TCRs were present in many individuals, most TCR sequences turned up only very rarely across donors.

Remarks on this clone: This clone's antigen is unknown. No much larger clonotype is one base removed from it; base qualities were not supplied.

The cohort comprised fewer than 750 healthy bone marrow donors. Cohort members were all nominally healthy when sampled, although unrecorded immune exposures were likely present. The donor was CMV seronegative and belonged to the group of 352 seronegative cohort members. A peripheral blood sample was provided by each donor, and peripheral blood mononuclear cells were used for TCR beta sequencing. Genomic DNA extraction from the blood cell samples was performed with the Qiagen DNeasy Blood Extraction Kit. CDR1 and CDR2, per the germline V gene (reference sequence), are MNHNY and SVGAGI. CDR3 length: 13 amino acids, cysteine to phenylalanine. The only DNA kept is the CDR3, 39 bases in frame from the first base. V was cut back by 6 bases and J by 4 bases, leaving a gap of 12 bases between them. To prepare the library, the immunoSEQ multiplex PCR assay was applied. For the multiplex PCR, a mixture combining 60 forward primers for TCR Vbeta segments and 13 reverse primers for TCR Jbeta segments was used. Amplification of the CDR3 region of rearranged TCR beta genes was performed with a multiplex PCR assay on genomic DNA. The amplified TCR beta libraries were sequenced on the Illumina HiSeq System as 87-base-pair reads. Concerning the study's data processing: Across the roughly 670 repertoires, a later analysis counted around 80 million unique TCR beta chains, 8.5 million to 12 million of which were shared by at least two donors. Raw reads were error-corrected and collapsed into unique sequences with a nearest-neighbor algorithm that merged closely related sequences to remove PCR and sequencing errors. To assign V, D and J gene segments, CDR3 sequences were aligned to IMGT reference sequences. Each retained sequence needed at least a six-nucleotide match to both a V gene segment and a J gene segment. Rearrangements were called productive when the CDR3 lacked stop codons and stayed in frame with V and J; all others were non-productive. CDR3 was defined by IMGT convention, running from the second conserved V-encoded cysteine to the conserved J-encoded phenylalanine. In an earlier analysis of 550 to 650 of the donors, sequences lacking an unambiguous match to a single V gene segment were excluded. An earlier analysis of a few hundred of the donors called V segments functional above 56.7% productive rearrangements and segregating when the between-donor standard deviation exceeded 5%. A statistical classification framework was built for diagnosing cytomegalovirus status from the catalog of TCR beta chain sequences. In a later analysis, TCR nucleotide sequences were compared against IMGT/GENE-DB human TR gene sequences so that V and J genes could be assigned. In a later analysis, CDR3 sequences and most-parsimonious VDJ recombination scenarios were assigned using the TCRdist pipeline. A later analysis defined each TCR beta chain by its CDR3 amino acid sequence plus V-gene family, and excluded reads lacking a unique V-gene family. To address suspected cross-contamination and a sequencing artifact, a later analysis removed roughly 580 highly shared, low-generation-probability nucleotide sequences. In a later analysis, a clonal expansion index was calculated for each public chain from normalized within-repertoire ranks of inferred template counts. A later analysis computed generation probabilities with a VDJ recombination model fitted to out-of-frame rearrangements, and checked the results against IGoR. In a later analysis, TCR-TCR, TCR-HLA and TCR-CMV co-occurrence was scored with hypergeometric tests, and a repertoire-size bias correction was applied to TCR pairs. To estimate false discovery rates, a later analysis permuted the HLA or CMV assignments 20 times. In a later analysis, co-occurring TCRs were grouped using DBSCAN, and TCRdist sequence similarity was added for clustering within HLA-allele-positive subsets. Co-occurrence clustering excluded repertoires with fewer than 30,000 or more than 120,000 public chains, plus five with anomalous nucleotide sharing. The immuneACCESS repertoire file appears here via TCRdb, limited to in-frame rearrangements. These files lack a portion of the clones; in checked studies, under half of the deficit traces to unresolved V genes, and the cause of the others is not known. The V and J calls and clone size come from that table; D and trimming were worked out from the DNA. Counted in this sample were 130,000 or so clones; around 76% of them appeared once. The ten largest account for 7.3% of the sample.

The sequenced sample was PBMCs. The source is a male donor in good health and CMV-seronegative. Rearrangement joined TRBV6-6 to TRBJ2-5; a tentative D match to TRBD1 spans 6 bases. The CDR3 is CASRRTELETQYF. The bases read TGTGCCAGCAGACGGACAGAGCTAGAGACCCAGTACTTC.